The clone carrying this T cell receptor beta chain has only a few counts. Its antigen is not identified. This specimen comes from a study of cytomegalovirus exposure and HLA in healthy donors. Whole-study context: In an early release, HLA-typed donors contributed tens of millions of unique TCR sequences.

PCR was performed using 60 Vbeta and 13 Jbeta primers. Clones were sequenced by immunoSEQ multiplex PCR, and TCRdb holds only the in-frame ones, with some missing. The sample shows 120,000 to 150,000 clones, 64% of them seen only once. Germline V gives CDR1 LNHNV, CDR2 YYDKDF (reference sequence). CDR3 length: 13 amino acids. V lost 0 bases and J lost 4, with 6 bases in between. Findings and caveats of the study: A missense variant in DCLRE1C was later tied to TCR beta V- and J-gene trimming.

The sequencing input was PBMCs. The V call is TRBV15, the J call TRBJ2-5; no clear D. The receptor's source is a woman aged 30 to 39 in good health and CMV-seropositive. The CDR3 sequence: CATSRDQRETQYF. In DNA, the CDR3 is TGTGCCACCAGCAGAGATCAGCGAGAGACCCAGTACTTC.